A selection of T cell receptor beta chains follows, all from one sample in a study of CD8+ T cells in alopecia areata. Repertoires were generated with immunoSEQ multiplex PCR, while TCRdb's copy carries only in-frame clones and drops some. Altogether 150,000 or so clones are present, 54% being singletons, with the ten largest covering 15% to 20%. Sequenced material: CD8+ T cells sorted from blood, taken at week 4, from a patient treated with tofacitinib. These receptor sequences come from a human donor with alopecia areata. The CDR3 runs from the conserved cysteine through the conserved F or W. The D gene is left open where the match is weak. Expanded clones are given a class, and other clones once, few, many or no size at all.

clone size	D gene	V gene	J gene	CDR3 protein	CDR3 DNA
few	.	TRBV2	TRBJ1-2	CASSEGQGWNYGYTF	TGTGCCAGCAGTGAAGGGCAGGGATGGAACTATGGCTACACCTTC
.	.	TRBV15	TRBJ2-2	CATSRYTGYTGELFF	TGTGCCACCAGCAGATATACAGGCTACACCGGGGAGCTGTTTTTT
.	.	TRBV7-9	TRBJ1-4	CASSFDEKLFF	TGTGCCAGCAGCTTCGATGAAAAACTGTTTTTT
few	TRBD1	TRBV29-1	TRBJ2-2	CSVANRGEVGELFF	TGCAGCGTCGCTAACAGGGGTGAGGTCGGGGAGCTGTTTTTT
.	.	TRBV7-9	TRBJ1-2	CASSSDSYGYTF	TGTGCCAGCAGCTCTGACAGCTATGGCTACACCTTC
once	TRBD1	TRBV5-1	TRBJ1-5	CASSLGQGSNQPQHF	TGCGCCAGCAGCCTAGGACAGGGAAGCAATCAGCCCCAGCATTTT
.	.	TRBV6-5	TRBJ1-1	CASSQPEGSTEAFF	TGTGCCAGCAGCCAACCGGAGGGGAGCACTGAAGCTTTCTTT
few	.	TRBV30	TRBJ2-7	CAWSVYEGLGEQYF	TGTGCCTGGAGTGTGTATGAGGGGTTGGGCGAGCAGTACTTC
once	.	TRBV6-6	TRBJ1-2	CASSYRDTDGYTF	TGTGCCAGCAGTTACCGGGACACAGATGGCTACACCTTC
.	.	TRBV15	TRBJ2-5	CATRLFHQETQYF	TGTGCCACCAGACTCTTCCACCAGGAGACCCAGTACTTC
once	.	TRBV15	TRBJ1-2	CATSRDAANGYTF	TGTGCCACCAGCAGAGACGCAGCAAATGGCTACACCTTC
few	.	TRBV29-1	TRBJ1-1	CSVGWPEAFF	TGCAGCGTTGGGTGGCCTGAAGCTTTCTTT
.	.	TRBV6-6	TRBJ1-2	CASSYSGNRDYGYTF	TGTGCCAGCAGTTACTCGGGTAACAGGGACTATGGCTACACCTTC
.	.	TRBV7-9	TRBJ1-2	CASTLYGGDGYTF	TGTGCCAGCACCCTCTACGGGGGCGACGGCTACACCTTC
.	.	TRBV7-9	TRBJ2-3	CASRGITDTQYF	TGTGCCAGCCGGGGCATCACAGATACGCAGTATTTT
.	TRBD2	TRBV27	TRBJ2-7	CASSSSGAGYEQYF	TGTGCCAGCAGTTCTAGCGGGGCAGGCTACGAGCAGTACTTC
.	TRBD1	TRBV29-1	TRBJ2-6	CSVEKIAIGTGGSGANVLTF	TGCAGCGTTGAAAAAATCGCTATAGGGACAGGGGGCTCCGGGGCCAACGTCCTGACTTTC
.	.	TRBV11-2	TRBJ2-1	CASSLGFYNEQFF	TGTGCCAGCAGCTTAGGGTTCTACAATGAGCAGTTCTTC
.	.	TRBV6-1	TRBJ2-1	CASSEWLSYEQFF	TGTGCCAGCAGTGAATGGTTGTCGTATGAGCAGTTCTTC
.	.	TRBV15	TRBJ1-2	CATSRDLDSNYGYTF	TGTGCCACCAGCAGAGATTTAGACAGCAACTATGGCTACACCTTC
.	.	TRBV27	TRBJ2-7	CASSPSPYEQYF	TGTGCCAGCAGTCCCTCCCCCTACGAGCAGTACTTC
.	.	TRBV9	TRBJ2-7	CASSVGGGGYEQYF	TGTGCCAGCAGCGTAGGGGGAGGGGGTTACGAGCAGTACTTC
.	.	TRBV7-2	TRBJ2-7	CASSWVSRSSYEQYF	TGTGCCAGCAGTTGGGTGTCCAGGAGCTCCTACGAGCAGTACTTC
.	.	TRBV27	TRBJ1-1	CASSFGFEAFF	TGTGCCAGCAGTTTTGGGTTTGAAGCTTTCTTT